Below are 27 T cell receptor beta chains sequenced from a single sample in a study of T cell responses to AZD1222 COVID-19 vaccine. The data were produced by immunoSEQ multiplex PCR, yet TCRdb's version contains in-frame clones alone and is incomplete. The data show about 93,000 clones, about 90% seen once. Here the sequenced sample was peripheral blood, taken on day 0 of MenACWY control vaccination. These receptor sequences come from an adult in good health.

CDR3 protein: CATSNPLGGASGTQYF. The DNA of the CDR3 is TGTGCCACCAGCAACCCCCTTGGGGGGGCCTCAGGGACCCAGTACTTC. The chain has TRBV15 and TRBJ2-5; a weak D match, TRBD2 (7 bases). Trimming pared 4 bases from V and 7 bases from J, leaving 22 bases between. The CDR3 runs to 16 residues. The germline gives CDR1 LNHNV, CDR2 YYDKDF (reference sequence).

The J gene is TRBJ2-1, the V gene TRBV9; 9 bases are shared with TRBD1. The CDR3 runs 15 residues. V lost 4 bases and J lost 4; bases outside the gene matches: 6. CDR1 SGDLS and CDR2 YYNGEE come from the germline V gene. CDR3: CASSPQQGAYNEQFF. In nucleotides, the CDR3 is TGTGCCAGCAGCCCTCAACAGGGGGCTTACAATGAGCAGTTCTTC.

CDR3 region: CASTLLEGQGREQYF. CDR3 nucleotides: TGTGCCAGCACCTTGTTAGAGGGTCAGGGTAGAGAGCAGTACTTC. The rearrangement links TRBV7-6 to TRBJ2-7; D could derive from TRBD1 or TRBD2 (5 bases each). CDR3 length: 15 residues. V dropped 7 bases and J dropped 7 bases, with 23 bases sitting between them. Per the germline V gene, CDR1 is SGHVS and CDR2 is FNYEAQ.

This chain uses TRBV19 with TRBJ2-1, with TRBD1 matching 9 bases. The length of the CDR3 is 16 residues. Germline assignment: CDR1 LNHDA and CDR2 SQIVND (reference sequence). The junction had 20 bases not matched to a gene; V was cut back by 10 bases and J by 10 bases. CDR3 protein: CATTSERDRVAREQFF. Here the CDR3 DNA reads TGTGCCACTACCTCCGAACGGGACAGGGTTGCGCGGGAGCAGTTCTTC.

CDR3 in DNA: TGTGCCAGCAGCACCAGCGGGGGGCCTACAGATACGCAGTATTTT. Protein sequence: CASSTSGGPTDTQYF. The rearrangement joins TRBV3-1 (or the pseudogene TRBV3-2) to TRBJ2-3; 9 bases fit TRBD2. CDR1 is LGHDT, CDR2 YNNKEL, per germline (reference sequence). This CDR3 has 15 residues. V was clipped by 5 bases and J by 3 bases; unmatched bases: 6.

This chain joins TRBV18 and TRBJ1-5, with 9 positions matching TRBD1. Germline loops: CDR1 KGHSH, CDR2 LQKENI. Trimming cost V 0 bases and J 0 bases; bases outside gene matches: 6. CDR3 size: 18 residues. The CDR3 DNA reads as TGTGCCAGCTCACCACCCCCGGGACAGGGAGATAGCAATCAGCCCCAGCATTTT. It encodes CASSPPPGQGDSNQPQHF.

This clone has only one observation. The V call is TRBV11-2, the J call TRBJ2-7; TRBD2 matches at 11 bases. Germline V gives CDR1 SGHAT, CDR2 FQNNGV. After removal of 3 bases from V and 0 bases from J, the junction contained 4 bases not matched to a gene. This CDR3 spans 16 amino acids. Written as DNA, the CDR3 is TGTGCCAGCAGCTTGCTAGCGGGGGGCTACTCCTACGAGCAGTACTTC. It specifies CASSLLAGGYSYEQYF. Using reference TRBV11-2 and TRBJ2-7 for the parts outside the CDR3, the full variable domain is EAGVAQSPRYKIIEKRQSVAFWCNPISGHATLYWYQQILGQGPKLLIQFQNNGVVDDSQLPKDRFSAERLKGVDSTLKIQPAKLEDSAVYLCASSLLAGGYSYEQYFGPGTRLTVT.

V gene TRBV29-1 combines with J gene TRBJ2-1; 8 nucleotides match TRBD1. Germline V lookup: CDR1 SQVTM, CDR2 ANQGSEA. V trimming: 6 bases; J trimming: 12 bases; junction bases outside the gene matches: 13. CDR3 length: 13 amino acids. The CDR3 protein is CSVDRTGPPGQFF. As DNA, the CDR3 is TGCAGCGTGGACAGGACAGGGCCCCCGGGGCAGTTCTTC.

This chain joins TRBV7-3 and TRBJ2-3; 13 nucleotides line up with TRBD2. The CDR3 runs to 18 residues. The germline V gene has CDR1 SGHTA and CDR2 FQGTGA. The trim removed 5 bases at V and 1 base at J, leaving 9 bases unmatched. The chain's CDR3 is CASSHLTSGGFRTDTQYF. In DNA, the CDR3 is TGTGCCAGCAGCCACCTGACTAGCGGGGGGTTCCGCACAGATACGCAGTATTTT.

This rearrangement joins TRBV4-3 to TRBJ1-5; D not certain. Looked up from germline, CDR1 is LGHNA and CDR2 is YSLEER. This CDR3 is built from 14 residues. With 0 bases removed from V and 1 base from J, the gap between germline ends came to 4 bases. The CDR3 spells CASSQDRSNQPQHF. CDR3 in DNA: TGCGCCAGCAGCCAAGACAGGAGCAATCAGCCCCAGCATTTT.

The gene calls are TRBV15 and TRBJ1-2; TRBD1 matches 7 bases. This CDR3 has 13 residues. J lost 4 bases, V lost 4 bases, and 3 bases had no gene match. Germline V gene lookup returns CDR1 LNHNV and CDR2 YYDKDF (reference sequence). CDR3 DNA: TGTGCCACCAGCATAGGGGGCGGCTATGGCTACACCTTC. It is translated as CATSIGGGYGYTF.

In its sample, this clone was seen once. J is TRBJ1-5 and V is TRBV19, with a possible D match to TRBD1 (5 bases). The CDR3 spans 13 residues. Germline values: CDR1 LNHDA, CDR2 SQIVND (reference sequence). V was clipped by 8 bases and J by 5 bases, with 13 bases between them. The CDR3 here is CASSAGLYQPQHF. For the CDR3, the DNA is TGTGCCAGTTCTGCGGGACTTTATCAGCCCCAGCATTTT.

V is TRBV2 and J is TRBJ2-1; the D is unclear. Germline values: CDR1 SNHLY, CDR2 FYNNEI. V lost 3 bases and J lost 2, with 14 bases in between. CDR3 size: 16 residues. CDR3 protein: CASSERRGVTYNEQFF. The DNA of the CDR3 is TGTGCCAGCAGTGAGCGCCGCGGAGTGACCTACAATGAGCAGTTCTTC.

This clone was counted only a few times. The chain couples TRBV7-9 to TRBJ1-2; D not resolved. Germline V gene data show CDR1 as SEHNR and CDR2 as FQNEAQ (reference sequence). V lost 1 base, J lost 9 bases, and 6 bases lay in between. The CDR3 runs to 11 residues. CDR3 bases: TGTGCCAGCAGCTTAGACAGTAGCTACACCTTC. This translates into CASSLDSSYTF.

The gene calls are TRBV20-1 and TRBJ1-3; D unclear. V was shortened by 3 bases and J by 4 bases, with 4 bases between the two germline ends. The CDR3 runs to 11 residues. CDR1 is DFQATT, CDR2 SNEGSKA, per germline (reference sequence). The CDR3 here is CSARTGNTIYF. The CDR3 DNA is TGCAGTGCTAGGACCGGAAACACCATATATTTT.

The rearrangement links TRBV28 to TRBJ1-5, with TRBD1 matching over 7 bases. Germline V lookup: CDR1 MDHEN, CDR2 SYDVKM. This CDR3 has 15 amino acids. J lost 5 bases, V lost 3 bases, and 7 bases had no gene match. Here the CDR3 DNA reads TGTGCCAGCAGTTTGGGACAGAGGCCCGATCAGCCCCAGCATTTT. Translated: CASSLGQRPDQPQHF.

The rearrangement links TRBV7-6 to TRBJ1-2; a possible D gene is TRBD1 (6 bases). Germline loops: CDR1 SGHVS, CDR2 FNYEAQ. There are 13 residues in the CDR3. V was shortened by 1 base and J by 8 bases, with 11 bases between the two germline ends. The CDR3: CASSLDRGQGYTF. The CDR3 coding sequence is TGTGCCAGCAGCTTAGATCGGGGGCAGGGCTACACCTTC.

V gene TRBV19 combines with J gene TRBJ2-7; weak D call: TRBD1 (7 bases). Germline CDR1 and CDR2: LNHDA and SQIVND (reference sequence). Trimming stripped 5 bases from V and 7 bases from J, with 21 bases between. CDR3 length equals 15 residues. In DNA form, the CDR3 reads TGTGCCAGTAGTGCGTGGCAGGGGGGCCTCAGTGAGCAGTACTTC. Amino acids: CASSAWQGGLSEQYF.

V gene TRBV5-1 combines with J gene TRBJ1-1, with 9 bases identical to TRBD1. Germline lookup yields CDR1 SGHRS and CDR2 YFSETQ. V dropped 0 bases and J dropped 0; count of bases not matched to a gene: 0. The CDR3 extends over 15 amino acids. CDR3 protein: CASSLGTGVNTEAFF. The CDR3 nucleotides read TGCGCCAGCAGCTTGGGGACAGGGGTGAACACTGAAGCTTTCTTT.

The rearrangement links TRBV28 to TRBJ1-5; D is unclear. In germline, CDR1 is MDHEN, CDR2 SYDVKM. This CDR3 spans 12 amino acids. The V end lost 10 bases, the J end lost 1 base, and 8 bases lay between the germline ends. The CDR3 spells CATRRSNQPQHF. The DNA for the CDR3 is TGTGCCACCCGGAGGAGCAATCAGCCCCAGCATTTT.

The chain carries TRBV6-5 and TRBJ2-2, with D perhaps TRBD1 or TRBD2 (5 bases each). V was trimmed by 5 bases and J by 5 bases, leaving 15 bases between them. Germline CDR1 MNHEY, CDR2 SVGAGI. The CDR3 totals 15 residues. The CDR3 is CASSRQFRGTGELFF. Here the CDR3 DNA reads TGTGCCAGCAGTAGACAGTTCCGAGGGACCGGGGAGCTGTTTTTT.

V usage is TRBV19 and J usage is TRBJ2-1; TRBD1 might be the D (5 bases). The CDR3 spans 18 residues. Trimming left V 3 bases short and J 6 bases short, with 24 bases between. From germline, CDR1 is LNHDA and CDR2 SQIVND (reference sequence). The CDR3 loop reads CASSITRALSLQRNEQFF. The DNA for the CDR3 is TGTGCCAGTAGTATCACCAGGGCCCTCTCCCTACAGCGCAATGAGCAGTTCTTC.

The chain combines TRBV5-5 with TRBJ2-7; the D is unclear. Germline CDR1 SGHKS, CDR2 YYEKEE (reference sequence). This CDR3 comprises 12 residues. The ends were cut back, 0 bases at V and 9 bases at J, with 10 bases in the middle. The CDR3 nucleotides read TGTGCCAGCAGCTTGGCCTCTACCTCGCAGTACTTC. It translates to CASSLASTSQYF.

The genes are TRBV12-3 or TRBV12-4 and TRBJ1-2; 9 bases map to TRBD1. This CDR3 is 12 amino acids long. J was trimmed by 5 bases and V by 10 bases; bases with no gene match: 5. This chain's CDR3 is CATGTGSYGYTF. The CDR3 bases are TGTGCCACCGGGACAGGGTCTTATGGCTACACCTTC.

Only a few counts were recorded for this clone. The gene calls are TRBV18 and TRBJ1-1, with D perhaps matching TRBD1 (5 bases). The V end lost 6 bases, the J end lost 1 base, and 21 bases lay between the germline ends. Germline loops: CDR1 KGHSH, CDR2 LQKENI. The CDR3 spans 17 residues. CDR3 sequence (DNA): TGTGCCAGCTCTCACCGGGGCGGGTCAGGGCGGAACACTGAAGCTTTCTTT. It encodes CASSHRGGSGRNTEAFF.

The chain joins TRBV12-3 or TRBV12-4 to TRBJ1-2; D gene unclear. Trimming left V 6 bases short and J 10 bases short, with 12 bases between. The CDR3 extends over 11 amino acids. In nucleotides, the CDR3 is TGTGCCAGCAGCTCCGACGAGATCTACACCTTC. It is translated as CASSSDEIYTF.

V usage is TRBV3-1 (or the pseudogene TRBV3-2) and J usage is TRBJ2-3; D uncertain. Germline loops: CDR1 LGHDT, CDR2 YNNKEL (reference sequence). V gave up 1 base and J gave up 8 bases, with 13 bases separating them. This CDR3 region has 14 residues. CDR3 region: CASSQAHSSPTQYF. The CDR3, as DNA: TGTGCCAGCAGCCAAGCCCATTCGTCCCCTACGCAGTATTTT.